These T cell receptor beta chains were read from a single sample in a study of MAIT cells during Salmonella Paratyphi A infection. TCRdb fed the 5' RACE reads into MiXCR, producing one record per CDR3 protein. The profile covers roughly 980 distinct CDR3 sequences, with 22% appearing a single time and 37% taken by the ten largest. The source was MAIT cells from PBMCs, collected at the middle sampling point of the challenge study. These receptors came from a person aged 18 to 70 who was deliberately infected with Salmonella Paratyphi A in a paratyphoid fever challenge study. Each CDR3 is given with its conserved first and last residue. The D gene is left open where the match is weak. Size tells how often a clone was seen (once, few, many) or the class of an expanded clone, and some rows leave it out.

CDR3aa: CASSPEAAVYGYTF
CDR3nt: TGTGCCAGCAGCCCCGAGGCGGCAGTCTATGGCTACACCTTC
len: 14
v_gene: TRBV7-6
d_gene: .
j_gene: TRBJ1-2
abundance: .

CDR3aa: CASSPSVAYEQYF
CDR3nt: TGCGCCAGCAGCCCATCCGTGGCCTACGAGCAGTACTTC
len: 13
v_gene: TRBV4-1
d_gene: .
j_gene: TRBJ2-7
abundance: large

CDR3aa: CASSYPPDTSYEQYF
CDR3nt: TGTGCCAGCAGTTACCCTCCGGACACCTCCTACGAGCAGTACTTC
len: 15
v_gene: TRBV6-2/TRBV6-3
d_gene: .
j_gene: TRBJ2-7
abundance: .

CDR3aa: CSARRLAGDYNEQFF
CDR3nt: TGCAGTGCTAGAAGACTAGCGGGAGACTACAATGAGCAGTTCTTC
len: 15
v_gene: TRBV20-1
d_gene: TRBD2
j_gene: TRBJ2-1
abundance: few

CDR3aa: CSARAPGDNSPLHF
CDR3nt: TGCAGTGCTAGAGCGCCAGGGGACAATTCACCCCTCCACTTT
len: 14
v_gene: TRBV20-1
d_gene: .
j_gene: TRBJ1-6
abundance: .

CDR3aa: CASSQNLGQPSAYEQFF
CDR3nt: TGCGCCAGCAGCCAAAACCTAGGACAGCCCTCAGCGTATGAGCAGTTCTTC
len: 17
v_gene: TRBV4-1
d_gene: .
j_gene: TRBJ2-1
abundance: .

CDR3aa: CASSQYRDNYYEQYF
CDR3nt: TGTGCCAGCAGCCAATACCGGGACAACTACTACGAGCAGTACTTC
len: 15
v_gene: TRBV3-1
d_gene: .
j_gene: TRBJ2-7
abundance: few

CDR3aa: CASSFLGTSLVEQYF
CDR3nt: TGTGCCAGCAGCTTTTTGGGGACTAGCTTGGTCGAGCAGTACTTC
len: 15
v_gene: TRBV7-2
d_gene: TRBD2
j_gene: TRBJ2-7
abundance: few

CDR3aa: CSARGGGREGLNEQFF
CDR3nt: TGCAGTGCTAGAGGAGGGGGGAGGGAGGGCCTCAATGAGCAGTTCTTC
len: 16
v_gene: TRBV20-1
d_gene: .
j_gene: TRBJ2-1
abundance: medium-sized

CDR3aa: CASSLGTSGSSTYEQYF
CDR3nt: TGTGCCAGCAGTTTGGGGACTAGCGGGAGCTCAACCTACGAGCAGTACTTC
len: 17
v_gene: TRBV28
d_gene: TRBD2
j_gene: TRBJ2-7
abundance: .

CDR3aa: CASSDLVSGPNEQFF
CDR3nt: TGTGCCAGCAGTGATCTAGTCTCCGGTCCCAATGAGCAGTTCTTC
len: 15
v_gene: TRBV6-4
d_gene: .
j_gene: TRBJ2-1
abundance: .

CDR3aa: CASSKGGLDTGELFF
CDR3nt: TGTGCCAGCAGTAAGGGGGGACTTGACACCGGGGAGCTGTTTTTT
len: 15
v_gene: TRBV28
d_gene: .
j_gene: TRBJ2-2
abundance: medium-sized

CDR3aa: CASSLDLGRQETQYF
CDR3nt: TGTGCCAGCAGCTTGGATTTAGGACGGCAAGAGACCCAGTACTTC
len: 15
v_gene: TRBV5-5
d_gene: .
j_gene: TRBJ2-5
abundance: hyperexpanded

CDR3aa: CASSSGLAGPYEQYF
CDR3nt: TGCGCCAGCAGCTCCGGACTAGCGGGTCCCTACGAGCAGTACTTC
len: 15
v_gene: TRBV4-3
d_gene: TRBD2
j_gene: TRBJ2-7
abundance: few

CDR3aa: CASSLEGRTGGRETQYF
CDR3nt: TGTGCCAGCAGCTTAGAAGGGCGGACAGGTGGGAGGGAGACCCAGTACTTC
len: 17
v_gene: TRBV7-2
d_gene: .
j_gene: TRBJ2-5
abundance: few

CDR3aa: CSAREGGQGDYSPLHF
CDR3nt: TGCAGTGCTAGAGAGGGGGGCCAGGGCGATTATTCACCCCTCCACTTT
len: 16
v_gene: TRBV20-1
d_gene: .
j_gene: TRBJ1-6
abundance: few

CDR3aa: CSAKSQGLPEAFF
CDR3nt: TGCAGTGCTAAATCACAGGGGTTGCCTGAAGCTTTCTTT
len: 13
v_gene: TRBV20-1
d_gene: TRBD1
j_gene: TRBJ1-1
abundance: .

CDR3aa: CSARKGTGHTEAFF
CDR3nt: TGCAGTGCTAGAAAAGGGACAGGCCACACTGAAGCTTTCTTT
len: 14
v_gene: TRBV20-1
d_gene: TRBD1
j_gene: TRBJ1-1
abundance: .

CDR3aa: CASIPNSGSTYNEQFF
CDR3nt: TGTGCCAGCATCCCTAATAGCGGGAGCACCTACAATGAGCAGTTCTTC
len: 16
v_gene: TRBV6-2/TRBV6-3
d_gene: TRBD2
j_gene: TRBJ2-1
abundance: few

CDR3aa: CASSYSDTPTGNQPQHF
CDR3nt: TGTGCCAGCAGTTACTCGGACACCCCAACTGGCAATCAGCCCCAGCATTTT
len: 17
v_gene: TRBV6-2/TRBV6-3
d_gene: .
j_gene: TRBJ1-5
abundance: few

CDR3aa: CSARASGGTETQYF
CDR3nt: TGCAGTGCTAGGGCTAGCGGGGGTACGGAGACCCAGTACTTC
len: 14
v_gene: TRBV20-1
d_gene: TRBD2
j_gene: TRBJ2-5
abundance: .

CDR3aa: CASGLADREEQPQHF
CDR3nt: TGTGCTAGTGGTTTGGCCGACAGGGAAGAACAGCCCCAGCATTTT
len: 15
v_gene: TRBV12-5
d_gene: TRBD1
j_gene: TRBJ1-5
abundance: .

CDR3aa: CASSPGGERTEAFF
CDR3nt: TGTGCCAGCAGTCCAGGGGGCGAGAGGACTGAAGCTTTCTTT
len: 14
v_gene: TRBV6-4
d_gene: TRBD1
j_gene: TRBJ1-1
abundance: medium-sized

CDR3aa: CSARDLGPSDIQYF
CDR3nt: TGCAGTGCTAGAGATCTCGGCCCGTCGGACATTCAGTACTTC
len: 14
v_gene: TRBV20-1
d_gene: .
j_gene: TRBJ2-4
abundance: few

CDR3aa: CASSQVLFSSSGRRNNEQFF
CDR3nt: TGTGCCAGCAGCCAAGTACTCTTTTCCTCTAGCGGGAGGAGGAACAATGAGCAGTTCTTC
len: 20
v_gene: TRBV3-1
d_gene: TRBD2
j_gene: TRBJ2-1
abundance: medium-sized

CDR3aa: CASSVTGTDTQYF
CDR3nt: TGTGCCAGCAGTGTCACAGGCACAGATACGCAGTATTTT
len: 13
v_gene: TRBV6-4
d_gene: .
j_gene: TRBJ2-3
abundance: few